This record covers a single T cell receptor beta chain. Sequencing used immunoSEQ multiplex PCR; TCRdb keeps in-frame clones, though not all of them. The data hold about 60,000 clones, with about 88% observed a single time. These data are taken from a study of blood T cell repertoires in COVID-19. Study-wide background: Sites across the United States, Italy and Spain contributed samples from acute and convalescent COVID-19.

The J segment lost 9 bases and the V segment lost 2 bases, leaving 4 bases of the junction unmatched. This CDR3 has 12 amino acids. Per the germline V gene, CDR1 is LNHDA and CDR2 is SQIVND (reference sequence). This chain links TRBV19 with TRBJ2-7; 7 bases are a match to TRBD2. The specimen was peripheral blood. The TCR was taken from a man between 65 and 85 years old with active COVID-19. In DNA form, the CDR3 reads TGTGCCAGTAGTATATCGGGGGGATGGCAGTACTTC. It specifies CASSISGGWQYF. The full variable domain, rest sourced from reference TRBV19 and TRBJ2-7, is DGGITQSPKYLFRKEGQNVTLSCEQNLNHDAMYWYRQDPGQGLRLIYYSQIVNDFQKGDIAEGYSVSREKKESFPLTVTSAQKNPTAFYLCASSISGGWQYFGPGTRLTVT.